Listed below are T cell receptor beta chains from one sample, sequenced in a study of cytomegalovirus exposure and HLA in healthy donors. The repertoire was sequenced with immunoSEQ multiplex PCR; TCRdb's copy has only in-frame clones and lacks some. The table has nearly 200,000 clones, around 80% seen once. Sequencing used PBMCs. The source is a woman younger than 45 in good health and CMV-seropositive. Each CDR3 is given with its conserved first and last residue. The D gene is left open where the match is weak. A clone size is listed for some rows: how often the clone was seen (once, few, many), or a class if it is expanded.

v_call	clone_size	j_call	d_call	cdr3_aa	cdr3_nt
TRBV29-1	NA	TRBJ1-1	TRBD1	CSVGQENTEAFF	TGCAGCGTCGGACAGGAAAACACTGAAGCTTTCTTT
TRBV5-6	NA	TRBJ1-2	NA	CASSSIRQPYYGYTF	TGTGCCAGCAGCTCCATACGACAGCCTTACTATGGCTACACCTTC
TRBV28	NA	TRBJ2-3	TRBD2	CASSFSGASGSTDTQYF	TGTGCCAGCAGTTTTTCTGGGGCTAGCGGGAGCACAGATACGCAGTATTTT
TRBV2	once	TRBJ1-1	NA	CASGLGGSNTEAFF	TGTGCCAGCGGGCTGGGGGGATCGAACACTGAAGCTTTCTTT
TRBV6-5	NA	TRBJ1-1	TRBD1	CASSDRGYAFF	TGTGCCAGCAGTGACAGGGGGTATGCTTTCTTT
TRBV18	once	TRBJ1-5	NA	CASSPRGAQNHNQPQHF	TGTGCCAGCTCACCGCGTGGGGCACAGAACCACAATCAGCCCCAGCATTTT
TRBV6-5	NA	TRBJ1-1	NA	CASSYSFTREGSEAFF	TGTGCCAGCAGTTACTCATTTACTAGAGAGGGCTCTGAAGCTTTCTTT
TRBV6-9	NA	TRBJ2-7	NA	CASSPGTWRKQYF	TGTGCCAGCAGCCCCGGGACTTGGAGGAAGCAGTACTTC
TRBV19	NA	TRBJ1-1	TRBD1	CASSIRTGLPPNTEAFF	TGTGCCAGTAGTATCCGGACAGGGCTCCCTCCGAACACTGAAGCTTTCTTT
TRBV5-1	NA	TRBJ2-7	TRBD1	CASSFLTRTGPYEQYF	TGCGCCAGCAGCTTTTTGACCCGGACAGGGCCCTACGAGCAGTACTTC
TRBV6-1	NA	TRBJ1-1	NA	CASSEPGHPNTEAFF	TGTGCCAGCAGTGAACCGGGACATCCGAACACTGAAGCTTTCTTT
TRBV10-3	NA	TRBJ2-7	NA	CATRGFEQYF	TGTGCCACCCGGGGATTCGAGCAGTACTTC
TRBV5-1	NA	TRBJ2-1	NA	CASSLTFSGPTQFF	TGCGCCAGCAGCCTCACGTTTAGTGGTCCAACTCAGTTCTTC
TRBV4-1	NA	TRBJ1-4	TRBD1	CASSQASRQGRRGNEKLFF	TGCGCCAGCAGCCAAGCCTCTCGACAGGGACGCCGAGGGAATGAAAAACTGTTTTTT
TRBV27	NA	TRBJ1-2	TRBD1	CASSFQGFGTVYGYTF	TGTGCCAGCAGTTTTCAGGGGTTTGGGACAGTCTATGGCTACACCTTC
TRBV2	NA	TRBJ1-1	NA	CASTGDVTEAFF	TGTGCCAGCACGGGGGACGTCACTGAAGCTTTCTTT
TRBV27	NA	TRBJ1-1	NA	CASSLLDRQEGMNTEAFF	TGTGCCAGCAGTTTACTCGATAGGCAGGAGGGGATGAACACTGAAGCTTTCTTT
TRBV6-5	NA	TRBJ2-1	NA	CASQFRAGYNEQFF	TGTGCCAGCCAGTTTCGCGCGGGATACAATGAGCAGTTCTTC
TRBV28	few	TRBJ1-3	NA	CASSSQGNTIYF	TGTGCCAGCAGTTCCCAGGGAAACACCATATATTTT
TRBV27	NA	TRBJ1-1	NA	CASSPRRNTEAFF	TGTGCCAGCAGTCCCCGGAGGAACACTGAAGCTTTCTTT
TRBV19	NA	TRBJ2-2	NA	CASWDFSTGELFF	TGTGCCAGTTGGGACTTTTCCACCGGGGAGCTGTTTTTT
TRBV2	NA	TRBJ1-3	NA	CASSALGQTANTIYF	TGTGCCAGCAGTGCCCTAGGCCAGACGGCGAACACCATATATTTT
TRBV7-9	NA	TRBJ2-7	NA	CASSLTASYEQYF	TGTGCCAGCAGCTTGACAGCGAGCTACGAGCAGTACTTC
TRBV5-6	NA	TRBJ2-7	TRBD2	CASSSLGLAGIYEQYF	TGTGCCAGCAGCTCATTGGGACTAGCGGGAATATACGAGCAGTACTTC
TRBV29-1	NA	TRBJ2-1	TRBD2	CSGSSSGSYNEQFF	TGCAGCGGGTCATCTAGCGGGAGCTACAATGAGCAGTTCTTC
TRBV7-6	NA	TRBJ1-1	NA	CASSAPRMGPNTEAFF	TGTGCCAGCAGCGCCCCCCGGATGGGCCCGAACACTGAAGCTTTCTTT
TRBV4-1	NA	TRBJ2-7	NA	CASSYIKLGGPRSYEQYF	TGCGCCAGCAGCTACATAAAACTGGGGGGGCCTAGGTCCTACGAGCAGTACTTC
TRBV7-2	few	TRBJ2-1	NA	CASRDGSRPYNEQFF	TGTGCCAGCAGGGACGGGAGCCGACCCTACAATGAGCAGTTCTTC
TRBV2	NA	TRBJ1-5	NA	CASSEGTEYQPQHF	TGTGCCAGCAGTGAAGGGACAGAATATCAGCCCCAGCATTTT
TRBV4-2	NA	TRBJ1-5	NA	CASSQGNSVLSGEPQHF	TGTGCCAGCAGCCAAGGGAATTCTGTCCTATCCGGAGAGCCCCAGCATTTT
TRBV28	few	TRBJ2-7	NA	CASIPTGRSYEQYF	TGTGCCAGCATCCCGACAGGCCGCTCCTACGAGCAGTACTTC